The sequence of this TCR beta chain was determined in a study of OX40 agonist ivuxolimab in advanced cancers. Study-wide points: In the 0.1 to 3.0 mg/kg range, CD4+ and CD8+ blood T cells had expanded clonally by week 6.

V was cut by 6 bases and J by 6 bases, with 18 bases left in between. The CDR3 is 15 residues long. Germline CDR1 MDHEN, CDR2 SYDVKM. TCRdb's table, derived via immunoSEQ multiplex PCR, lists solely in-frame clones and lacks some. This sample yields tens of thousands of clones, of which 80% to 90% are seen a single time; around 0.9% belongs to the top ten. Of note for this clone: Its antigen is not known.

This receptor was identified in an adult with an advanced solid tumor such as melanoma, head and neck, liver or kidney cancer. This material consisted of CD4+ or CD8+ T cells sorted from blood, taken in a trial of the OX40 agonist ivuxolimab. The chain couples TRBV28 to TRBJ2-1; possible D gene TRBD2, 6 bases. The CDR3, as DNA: TGTGCCAGCAGCTTCGGCGTGGGAGGATCCAATGAGCAGTTCTTC. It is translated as CASSFGVGGSNEQFF. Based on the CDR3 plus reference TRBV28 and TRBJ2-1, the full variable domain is DVKVTQSSRYLVKRTGEKVFLECVQDMDHENMFWYRQDPGLGLRLIYFSYDVKMKEKGDIPEGYSVSREKKERFSLILESASTNQTSMYLCASSFGVGGSNEQFFGPGTRLTVL.